The present TCR beta chain was sequenced within a study of T cells in Graves' hyperthyroidism and ophthalmopathy. Study-wide findings and caveats: Peripheral blood also featured most of the thyroid clonotypes expanded above 0.001. In validation, the model predicted ophthalmopathy. These predictions came a median approximately 5.9 months before onset.

On this clonotype itself: Its antigen is still unknown. A read error may account for a junction end that differs from germline.

Authors of the study amplified TCR beta CDR3 regions from RNA transcripts. HTBI primers were employed in a first-round RT-PCR of the TCR CDR3. One entry per CDR3 protein, called by TCRdb with MiXCR from the multiplex PCR reads. Of 550,000 to 700,000 distinct CDR3 sequences in the sample, 40% to 55% were seen once. The CDR3 is 11 residues long. The germline gives CDR1 SNHLY, CDR2 FYNNEI. Pregnant or lactating patients were excluded, as were those with uncontrolled infection or other autoimmune disease. The gene calls are TRBV2 and TRBJ1-6; a weak D match, TRBD1 (5 bases). What was sequenced was peripheral blood or thyroid tissue (not recorded which). The receptor was isolated from an adult woman with Graves' disease, either hyperthyroidism or ophthalmopathy (not recorded which). In DNA, the CDR3 is TGTGCCGGCAGGGACCGCTCACCCCTCCACTTT. Its translation: CAGRDRSPLHF.